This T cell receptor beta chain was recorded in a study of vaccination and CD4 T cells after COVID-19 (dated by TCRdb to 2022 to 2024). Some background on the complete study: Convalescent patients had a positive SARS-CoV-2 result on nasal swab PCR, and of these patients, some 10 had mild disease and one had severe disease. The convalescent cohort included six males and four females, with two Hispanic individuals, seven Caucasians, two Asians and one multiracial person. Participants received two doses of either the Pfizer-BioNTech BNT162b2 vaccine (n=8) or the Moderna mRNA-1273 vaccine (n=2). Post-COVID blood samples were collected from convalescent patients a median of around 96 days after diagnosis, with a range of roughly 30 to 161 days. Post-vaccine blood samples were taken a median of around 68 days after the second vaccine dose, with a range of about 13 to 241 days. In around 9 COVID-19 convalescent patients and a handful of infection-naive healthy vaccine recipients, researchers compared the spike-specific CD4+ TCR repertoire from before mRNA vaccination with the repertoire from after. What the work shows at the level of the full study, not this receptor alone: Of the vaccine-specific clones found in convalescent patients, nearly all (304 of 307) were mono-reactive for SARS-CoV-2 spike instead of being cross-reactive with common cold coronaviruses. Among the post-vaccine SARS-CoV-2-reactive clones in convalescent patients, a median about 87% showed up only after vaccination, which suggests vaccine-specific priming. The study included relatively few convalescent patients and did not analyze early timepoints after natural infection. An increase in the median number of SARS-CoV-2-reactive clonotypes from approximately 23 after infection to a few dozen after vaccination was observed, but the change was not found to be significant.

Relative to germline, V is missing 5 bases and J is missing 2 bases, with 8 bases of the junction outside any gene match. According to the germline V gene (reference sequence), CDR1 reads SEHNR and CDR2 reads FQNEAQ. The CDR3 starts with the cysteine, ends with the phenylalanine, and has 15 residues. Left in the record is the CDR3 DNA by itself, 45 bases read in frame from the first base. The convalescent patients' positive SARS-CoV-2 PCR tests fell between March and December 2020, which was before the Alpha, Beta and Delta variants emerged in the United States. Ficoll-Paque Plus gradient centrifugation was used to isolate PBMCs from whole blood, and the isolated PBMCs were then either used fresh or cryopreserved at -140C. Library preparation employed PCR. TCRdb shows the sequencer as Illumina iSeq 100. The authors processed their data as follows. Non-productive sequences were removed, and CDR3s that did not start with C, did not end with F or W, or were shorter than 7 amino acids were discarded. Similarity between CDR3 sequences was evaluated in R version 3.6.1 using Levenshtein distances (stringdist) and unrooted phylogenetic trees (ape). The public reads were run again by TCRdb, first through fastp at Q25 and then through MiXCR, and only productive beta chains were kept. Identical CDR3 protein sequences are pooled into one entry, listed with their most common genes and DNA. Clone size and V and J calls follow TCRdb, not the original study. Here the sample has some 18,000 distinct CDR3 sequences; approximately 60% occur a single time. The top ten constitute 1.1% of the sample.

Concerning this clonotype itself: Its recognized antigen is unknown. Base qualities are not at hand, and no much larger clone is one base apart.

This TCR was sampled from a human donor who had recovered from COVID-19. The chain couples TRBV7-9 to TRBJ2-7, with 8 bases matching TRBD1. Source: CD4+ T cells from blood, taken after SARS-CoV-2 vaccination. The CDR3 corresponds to CASSRGTGGTYEQYF. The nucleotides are TGTGCCAGCAGCCGGGGGACAGGCGGTACCTACGAGCAGTACTTC.